Included here is one T cell receptor beta chain sequence, with context. Clones were sequenced by immunoSEQ multiplex PCR, and TCRdb holds only the in-frame ones, with some missing. The table records 2.3 million or so clones, over 85% of them present only once. This sample was included in a study of shared clonotypes between healthy human individuals. The sample comprised naive CD4+ T cells from PBMCs. Subset: CD45RA+ positively selected. This clonotype originated in a man aged 18 to 30 in good health. Some clones in this sample may be carry-over from other donors' samples.

The CDR3 DNA reads as TGTGCCAGCAGTAAGGGACAGGGAGGTGAAAAACTGTTTTTT. Its translation is CASSKGQGGEKLFF. The chain carries TRBV5-4 and TRBJ1-4; 9 nucleotides match TRBD1. The V gene's germline CDR1 is SGHNT and CDR2 YYREEE (reference sequence). The CDR3 runs to 14 residues. The V gene end was trimmed by 5 bases and the J gene end by 7 bases; junction bases not matched to a gene: 6.